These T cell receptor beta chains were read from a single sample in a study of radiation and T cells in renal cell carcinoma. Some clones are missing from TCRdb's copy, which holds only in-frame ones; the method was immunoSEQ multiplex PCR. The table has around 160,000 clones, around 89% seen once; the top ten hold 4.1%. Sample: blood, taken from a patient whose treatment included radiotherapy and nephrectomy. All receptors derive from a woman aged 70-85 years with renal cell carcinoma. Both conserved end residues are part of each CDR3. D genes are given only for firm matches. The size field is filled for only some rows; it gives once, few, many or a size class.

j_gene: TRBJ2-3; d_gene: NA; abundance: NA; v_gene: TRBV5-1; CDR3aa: CASSLWADTQYF; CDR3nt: TGCGCCAGCAGCTTGTGGGCAGATACGCAGTATTTT
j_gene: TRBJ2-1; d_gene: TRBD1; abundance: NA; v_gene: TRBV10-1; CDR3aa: CASSGDRGRILNNEQFF; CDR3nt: TGCGCCAGCAGCGGGGACAGGGGCCGAATCCTCAACAATGAGCAGTTCTTC
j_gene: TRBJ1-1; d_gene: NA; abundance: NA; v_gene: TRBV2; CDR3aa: CASSEALWGTEAFF; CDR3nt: TGTGCCAGCAGTGAAGCGCTTTGGGGCACTGAAGCTTTCTTT
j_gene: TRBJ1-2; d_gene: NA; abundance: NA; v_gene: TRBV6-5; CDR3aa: CASSYSGGGYGYTF; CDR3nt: TGTGCCAGCAGTTACTCAGGAGGGGGCTATGGCTACACCTTC
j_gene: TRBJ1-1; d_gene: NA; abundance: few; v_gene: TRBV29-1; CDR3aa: CSVEGRKAFF; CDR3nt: TGCAGCGTTGAGGGGAGGAAAGCTTTCTTT
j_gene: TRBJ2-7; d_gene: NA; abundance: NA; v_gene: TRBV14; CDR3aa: CASSQAPSYEQYF; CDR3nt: TGTGCCAGCAGCCAAGCCCCTTCCTACGAGCAGTACTTC
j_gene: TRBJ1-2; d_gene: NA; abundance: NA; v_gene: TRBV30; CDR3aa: CAWRGPGLINYGYTF; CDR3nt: TGTGCCTGGAGGGGTCCGGGACTTATTAACTATGGCTACACCTTC
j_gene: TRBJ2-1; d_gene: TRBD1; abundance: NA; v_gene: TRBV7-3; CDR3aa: CASSLDRARTNEQFF; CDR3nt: TGTGCCAGCAGCTTGGACAGGGCGAGAACCAATGAGCAGTTCTTC
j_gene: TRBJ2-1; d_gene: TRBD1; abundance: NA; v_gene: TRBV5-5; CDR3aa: CASSQGPGQSSYNEQFF; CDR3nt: TGTGCCAGCAGCCAAGGTCCGGGACAGAGCTCCTACAATGAGCAGTTCTTC
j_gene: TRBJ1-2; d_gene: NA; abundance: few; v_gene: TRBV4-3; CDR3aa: CASSQETVPWKGYTF; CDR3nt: TGCGCCAGCAGCCAAGAGACAGTCCCCTGGAAAGGCTACACCTTC
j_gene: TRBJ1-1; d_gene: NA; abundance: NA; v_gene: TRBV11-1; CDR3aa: CASSGSDPGIGAFF; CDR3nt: TGTGCCAGCAGCGGATCAGACCCTGGCATAGGGGCTTTCTTT
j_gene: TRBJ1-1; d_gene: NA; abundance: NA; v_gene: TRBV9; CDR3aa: CASTPPRGMNTEAFF; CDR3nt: TGTGCCAGCACCCCACCCAGGGGTATGAACACTGAAGCTTTCTTT
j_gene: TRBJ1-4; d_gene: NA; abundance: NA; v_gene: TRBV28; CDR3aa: CASTRGGEEKLFF; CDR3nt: TGTGCCAGCACCCGGGGGGGGGAAGAAAAACTGTTTTTT
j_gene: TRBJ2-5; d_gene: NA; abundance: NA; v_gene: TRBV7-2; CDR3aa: CASSSAAVQYF; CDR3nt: TGTGCCAGCAGCTCCGCAGCGGTCCAGTACTTC
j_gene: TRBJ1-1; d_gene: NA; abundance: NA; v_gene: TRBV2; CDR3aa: CASSLWGGQTNTEAFF; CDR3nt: TGTGCCAGCAGCCTCTGGGGGGGACAAACGAACACTGAAGCTTTCTTT
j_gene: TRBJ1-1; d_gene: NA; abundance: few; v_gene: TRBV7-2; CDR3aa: CASSLAPNTEAFF; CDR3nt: TGTGCCAGCAGCTTAGCCCCGAACACTGAAGCTTTCTTT
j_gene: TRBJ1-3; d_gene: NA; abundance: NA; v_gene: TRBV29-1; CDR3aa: CSVPGPQGNTIYF; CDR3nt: TGCAGCGTTCCTGGGCCTCAAGGAAACACCATATATTTT
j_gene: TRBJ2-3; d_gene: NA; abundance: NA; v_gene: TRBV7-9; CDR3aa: CASSPDTDTQYF; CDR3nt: TGTGCCAGCAGCCCCGACACAGATACGCAGTATTTT
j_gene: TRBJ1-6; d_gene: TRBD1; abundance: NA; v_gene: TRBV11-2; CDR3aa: CASTGQGYNSPLHF; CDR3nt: TGTGCCAGCACCGGACAGGGGTATAATTCACCCCTCCACTTT
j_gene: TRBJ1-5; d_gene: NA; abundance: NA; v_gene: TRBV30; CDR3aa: CAWSNGAAAAVYSNQPQHF; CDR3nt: TGTGCCTGGAGTAACGGGGCAGCTGCTGCCGTATATAGCAATCAGCCCCAGCATTTT
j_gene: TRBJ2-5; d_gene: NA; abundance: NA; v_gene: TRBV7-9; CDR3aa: CASSLASTGSETQYF; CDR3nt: TGTGCCAGCAGCTTAGCGAGTACAGGGTCGGAGACCCAGTACTTC
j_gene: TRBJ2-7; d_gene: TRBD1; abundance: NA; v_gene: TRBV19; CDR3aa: CASSITGTGIYEQYF; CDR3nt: TGTGCCAGTAGTATTACCGGGACAGGGATATACGAGCAGTACTTC
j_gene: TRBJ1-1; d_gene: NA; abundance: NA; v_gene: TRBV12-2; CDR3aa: CASRFALDREGTEAFF; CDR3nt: TGTGCAAGTCGCTTTGCCCTGGACAGGGAGGGAACTGAAGCTTTCTTT
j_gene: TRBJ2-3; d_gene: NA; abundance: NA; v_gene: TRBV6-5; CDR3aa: CASSSSFSTDTQYF; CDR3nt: TGTGCCAGCAGTTCTAGCTTTAGCACAGATACGCAGTATTTT
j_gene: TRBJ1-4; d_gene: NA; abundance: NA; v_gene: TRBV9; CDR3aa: CASSPHEGRSEKLFF; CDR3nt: TGTGCCAGCAGCCCCCACGAGGGGCGGAGTGAAAAACTGTTTTTT
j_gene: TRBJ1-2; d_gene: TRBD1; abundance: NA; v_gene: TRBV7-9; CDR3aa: CASSLGTGRPEGYGYTF; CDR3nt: TGTGCCAGCAGCCTCGGGACAGGGCGTCCTGAGGGCTATGGCTACACCTTC
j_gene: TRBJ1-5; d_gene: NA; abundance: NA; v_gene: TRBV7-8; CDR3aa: CASSLGEGKGQPQHF; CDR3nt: TGTGCCAGCAGCTTAGGGGAGGGGAAGGGGCAGCCCCAGCATTTT
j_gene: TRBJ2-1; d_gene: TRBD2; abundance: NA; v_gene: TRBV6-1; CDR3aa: CASRLSGGWNEQFF; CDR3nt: TGTGCCAGCAGACTTAGCGGGGGATGGAATGAGCAGTTCTTC
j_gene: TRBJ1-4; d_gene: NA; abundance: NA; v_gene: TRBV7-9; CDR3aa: CASSSTSGIEKLFF; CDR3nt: TGTGCCAGCAGCTCAACATCGGGCATCGAAAAACTGTTTTTT
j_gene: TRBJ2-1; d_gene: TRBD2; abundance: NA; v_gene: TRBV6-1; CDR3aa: CASSEAPGLAYNEQFF; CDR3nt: TGTGCCAGCAGTGAAGCCCCGGGACTAGCCTACAATGAGCAGTTCTTC
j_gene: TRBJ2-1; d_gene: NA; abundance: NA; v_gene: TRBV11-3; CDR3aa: CASSFGGPGAYNEQFF; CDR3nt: TGTGCCAGCAGCTTTGGCGGACCGGGAGCCTACAATGAGCAGTTCTTC
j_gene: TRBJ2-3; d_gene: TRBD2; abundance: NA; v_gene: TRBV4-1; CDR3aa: CASSLGTSGTSDTQYF; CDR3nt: TGCGCCAGCAGCCTCGGGACTAGCGGGACCTCAGATACGCAGTATTTT
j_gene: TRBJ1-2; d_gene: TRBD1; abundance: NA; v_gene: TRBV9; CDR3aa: CASSASRDRGSYGYTF; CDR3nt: TGTGCCAGCAGCGCAAGCCGGGACAGGGGTTCCTATGGCTACACCTTC
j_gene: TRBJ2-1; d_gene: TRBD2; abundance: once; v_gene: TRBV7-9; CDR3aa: CASSSTTSGGANEQFF; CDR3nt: TGTGCCAGCAGCTCCACGACTAGCGGGGGGGCCAATGAGCAGTTCTTC
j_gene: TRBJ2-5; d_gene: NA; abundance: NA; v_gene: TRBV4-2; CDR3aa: CASSQDESHSRTQYF; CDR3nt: TGTGCCAGCAGCCAAGACGAAAGCCACTCGAGAACCCAGTACTTC
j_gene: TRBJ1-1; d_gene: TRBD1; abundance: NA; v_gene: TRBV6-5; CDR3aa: CATWTGVTEAFF; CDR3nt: TGTGCCACCTGGACAGGGGTCACTGAAGCTTTCTTT
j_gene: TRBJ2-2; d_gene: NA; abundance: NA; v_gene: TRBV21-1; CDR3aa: CASSNRGQGNTGELFF; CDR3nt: TGTGCCAGCAGCAACAGGGGACAGGGGAACACCGGGGAGCTGTTTTTT
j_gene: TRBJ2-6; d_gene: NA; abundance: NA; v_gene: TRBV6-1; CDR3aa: CASSEPGANVLTF; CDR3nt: TGTGCCAGCAGTGAACCCGGGGCCAACGTCCTGACTTTC
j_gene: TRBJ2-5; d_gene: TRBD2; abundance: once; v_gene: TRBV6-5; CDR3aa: CASGGGGFQETQYF; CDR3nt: TGTGCCAGCGGCGGCGGGGGATTTCAAGAGACCCAGTACTTC
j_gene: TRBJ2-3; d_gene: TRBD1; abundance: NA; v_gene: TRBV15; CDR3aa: CATSHTRQGQYF; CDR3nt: TGTGCCACCAGCCACACTCGACAGGGGCAGTATTTT
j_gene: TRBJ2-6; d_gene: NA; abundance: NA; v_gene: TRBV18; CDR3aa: CASSPPSRSGANVLTF; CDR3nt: TGTGCCAGCTCACCACCCTCACGCTCTGGGGCCAACGTCCTGACTTTC
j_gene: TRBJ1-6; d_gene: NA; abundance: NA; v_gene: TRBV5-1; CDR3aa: CASSLGSTNNSPLHF; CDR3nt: TGCGCCAGCAGCTTGGGATCCACCAATAATTCGCCCCTCCACTTT
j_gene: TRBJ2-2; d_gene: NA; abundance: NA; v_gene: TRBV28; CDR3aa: CASTTGRGTNTGELFF; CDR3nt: TGTGCCAGCACCACAGGGCGGGGGACGAACACCGGGGAGCTGTTTTTT
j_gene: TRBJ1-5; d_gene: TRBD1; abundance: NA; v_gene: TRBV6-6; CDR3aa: CASSYLGDRDQPQHF; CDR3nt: TGTGCCAGCAGTTACCTGGGAGACAGGGACCAGCCCCAGCATTTT
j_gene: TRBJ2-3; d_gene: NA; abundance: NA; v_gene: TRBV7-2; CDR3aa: CASSSGLAPDTQYF; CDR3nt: TGTGCCAGCAGCTCGGGTCTAGCTCCGGATACGCAGTATTTT
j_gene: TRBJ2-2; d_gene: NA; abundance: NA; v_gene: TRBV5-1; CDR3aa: CASSLVAFNTGELFF; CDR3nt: TGCGCCAGCAGCTTGGTTGCCTTTAACACCGGGGAGCTGTTTTTT
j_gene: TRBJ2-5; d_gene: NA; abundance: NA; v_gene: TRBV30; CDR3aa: CAWSAQVVQETQYF; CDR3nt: TGTGCCTGGAGTGCCCAAGTAGTCCAAGAGACCCAGTACTTC
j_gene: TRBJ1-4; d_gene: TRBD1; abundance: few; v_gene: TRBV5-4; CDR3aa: CASSFGQGGEKLFF; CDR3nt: TGTGCCAGCAGCTTTGGACAGGGAGGCGAAAAACTGTTTTTT
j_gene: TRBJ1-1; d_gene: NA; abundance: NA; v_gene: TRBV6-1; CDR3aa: CASKNRGGETEAFF; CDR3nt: TGTGCCAGCAAAAATAGGGGAGGAGAGACTGAAGCTTTCTTT
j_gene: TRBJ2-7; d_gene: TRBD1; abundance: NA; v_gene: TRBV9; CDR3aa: CASSAGGTGGYEQYF; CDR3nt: TGTGCCAGCAGCGCTGGGGGGACAGGGGGCTACGAGCAGTACTTC